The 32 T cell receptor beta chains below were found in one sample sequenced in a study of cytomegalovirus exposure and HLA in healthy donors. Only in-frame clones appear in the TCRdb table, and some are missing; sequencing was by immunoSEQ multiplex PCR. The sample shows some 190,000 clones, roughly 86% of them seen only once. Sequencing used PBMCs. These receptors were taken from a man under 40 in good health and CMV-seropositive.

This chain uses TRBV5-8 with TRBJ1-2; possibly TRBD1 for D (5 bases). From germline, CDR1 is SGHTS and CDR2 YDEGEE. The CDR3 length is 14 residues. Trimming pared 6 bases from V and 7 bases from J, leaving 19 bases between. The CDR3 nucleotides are TGTGCCAGCACCCCTGGGATCGGGGCCAGTGGCTACACCTTC. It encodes CASTPGIGASGYTF.

The CDR3 spells CASSSGPSGEQFF. DNA for the CDR3: TGTGCCAGCAGCTCGGGACCCTCTGGAGAGCAGTTCTTC. V is TRBV7-2 and J is TRBJ2-1, with D perhaps assigned TRBD1 or TRBD2 (5 bases each). This CDR3 is built from 13 residues. The ends were cut back, 4 bases at V and 10 bases at J, with 14 bases in the middle. CDR1 is SGHTA and CDR2 is FQGNSA in the germline V gene.

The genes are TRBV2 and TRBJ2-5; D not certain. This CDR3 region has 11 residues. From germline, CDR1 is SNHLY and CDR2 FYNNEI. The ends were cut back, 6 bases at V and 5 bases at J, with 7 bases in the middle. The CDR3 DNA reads TGTGCCAGCAGCCCTTGGGAGACCCAGTACTTC. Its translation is CASSPWETQYF.

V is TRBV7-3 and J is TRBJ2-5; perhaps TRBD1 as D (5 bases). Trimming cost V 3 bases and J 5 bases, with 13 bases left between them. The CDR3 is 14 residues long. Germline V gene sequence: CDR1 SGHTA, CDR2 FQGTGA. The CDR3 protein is CASSFQGRRETQYF. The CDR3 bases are TGTGCCAGCAGCTTTCAGGGTCGGCGGGAGACCCAGTACTTC.

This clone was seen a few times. CDR3 DNA: TGTGCCAGCAACCGTCAGGGGGGAGGCTACACCTTC. Its protein product is CASNRQGGGYTF. The V and J genes are TRBV7-2 and TRBJ1-2; 7 bases match TRBD1. The CDR3 contains 12 residues. V was clipped by 7 bases and J by 8 bases; unmatched bases: 7. Germline V gives CDR1 SGHTA, CDR2 FQGNSA.

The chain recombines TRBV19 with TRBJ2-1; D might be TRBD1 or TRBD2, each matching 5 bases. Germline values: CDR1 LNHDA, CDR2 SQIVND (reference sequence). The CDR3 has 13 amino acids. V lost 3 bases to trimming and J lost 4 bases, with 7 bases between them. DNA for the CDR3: TGTGCCAGTAGTATGGGGGTTTACAATGAGCAGTTCTTC. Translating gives CASSMGVYNEQFF.

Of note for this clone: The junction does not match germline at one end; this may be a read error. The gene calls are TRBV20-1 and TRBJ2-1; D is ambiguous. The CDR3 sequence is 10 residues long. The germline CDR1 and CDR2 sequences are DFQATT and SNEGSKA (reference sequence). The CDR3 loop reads CSARAYEQFF. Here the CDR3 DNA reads TGCAGTGCGAGAGCATATGAGCAGTTCTTC.

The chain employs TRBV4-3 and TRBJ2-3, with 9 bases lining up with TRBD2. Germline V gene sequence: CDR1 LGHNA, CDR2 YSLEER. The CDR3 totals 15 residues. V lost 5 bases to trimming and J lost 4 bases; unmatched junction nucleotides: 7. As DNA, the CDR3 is TGCGCCAGCAGCTATCGGACTAGCGAGGCAGATACGCAGTATTTT. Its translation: CASSYRTSEADTQYF.

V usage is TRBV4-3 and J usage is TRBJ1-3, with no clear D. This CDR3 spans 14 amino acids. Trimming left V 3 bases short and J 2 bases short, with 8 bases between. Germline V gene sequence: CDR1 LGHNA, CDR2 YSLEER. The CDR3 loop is CASSQKGTGNTIYF. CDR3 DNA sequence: TGCGCCAGCAGCCAGAAAGGGACTGGAAACACCATATATTTT.

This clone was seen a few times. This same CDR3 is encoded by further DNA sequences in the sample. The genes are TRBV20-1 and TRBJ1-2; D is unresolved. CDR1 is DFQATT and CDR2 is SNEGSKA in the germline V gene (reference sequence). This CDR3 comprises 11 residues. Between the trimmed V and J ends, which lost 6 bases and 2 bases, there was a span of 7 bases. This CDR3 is CSATENYGYTF. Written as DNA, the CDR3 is TGCAGTGCCACAGAGAACTATGGCTACACCTTC.

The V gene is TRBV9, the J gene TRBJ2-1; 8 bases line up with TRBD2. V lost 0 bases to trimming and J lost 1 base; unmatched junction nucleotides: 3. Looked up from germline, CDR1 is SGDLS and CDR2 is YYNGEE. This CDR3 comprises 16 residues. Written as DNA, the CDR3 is TGTGCCAGCAGCGTAGTTAGCGGGGCGTCCTACAATGAGCAGTTCTTC. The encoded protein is CASSVVSGASYNEQFF.

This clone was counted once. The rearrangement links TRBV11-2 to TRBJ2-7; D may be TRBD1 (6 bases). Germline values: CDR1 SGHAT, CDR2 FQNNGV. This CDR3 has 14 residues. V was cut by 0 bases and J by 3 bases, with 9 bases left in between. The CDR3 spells CASSLDRGFYEQYF. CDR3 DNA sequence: TGTGCCAGCAGCTTAGACAGGGGCTTCTACGAGCAGTACTTC.

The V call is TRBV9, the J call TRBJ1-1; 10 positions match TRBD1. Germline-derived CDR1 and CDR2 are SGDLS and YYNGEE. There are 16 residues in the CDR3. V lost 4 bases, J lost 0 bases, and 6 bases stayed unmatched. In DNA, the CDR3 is TGTGCCAGCAGCCTCGGACAGGGGGGTATGAACACTGAAGCTTTCTTT. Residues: CASSLGQGGMNTEAFF.

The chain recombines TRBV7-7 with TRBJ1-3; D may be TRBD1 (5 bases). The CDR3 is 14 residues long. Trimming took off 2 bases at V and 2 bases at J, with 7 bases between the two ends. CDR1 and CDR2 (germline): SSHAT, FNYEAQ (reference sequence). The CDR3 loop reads CASSLQGPGNTIYF. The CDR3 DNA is TGTGCCAGCAGCTTACAGGGCCCTGGAAACACCATATATTTT.

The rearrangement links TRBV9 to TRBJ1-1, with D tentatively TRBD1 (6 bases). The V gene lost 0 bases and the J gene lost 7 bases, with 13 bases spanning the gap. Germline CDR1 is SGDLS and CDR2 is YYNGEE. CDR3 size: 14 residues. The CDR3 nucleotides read TGTGCCAGCAGCGTAGGCCACCGGGACATTGAAGCTTTCTTT. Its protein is CASSVGHRDIEAFF. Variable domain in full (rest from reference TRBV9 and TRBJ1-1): DSGVTQTPKHLITATGQRVTLRCSPRSGDLSVYWYQQSLDQGLQFLIQYYNGEERAKGNILERFSAQQFPDLHSELNLSSLELGDSALYFCASSVGHRDIEAFFGQGTRLTVV.

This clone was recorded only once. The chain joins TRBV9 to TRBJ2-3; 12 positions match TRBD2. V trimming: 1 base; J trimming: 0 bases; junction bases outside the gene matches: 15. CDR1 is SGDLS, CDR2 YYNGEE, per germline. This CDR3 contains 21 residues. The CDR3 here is CASSVTPPSTSGGSSTDTQYF. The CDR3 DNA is TGTGCCAGCAGCGTAACTCCTCCTAGTACTAGCGGGGGGTCTAGCACAGATACGCAGTATTTT.

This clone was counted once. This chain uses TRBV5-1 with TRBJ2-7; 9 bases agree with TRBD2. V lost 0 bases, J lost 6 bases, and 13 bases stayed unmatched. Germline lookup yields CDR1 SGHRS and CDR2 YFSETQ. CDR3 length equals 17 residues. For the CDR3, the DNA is TGCGCCAGCAGCTTGGCCGGGATAGCGGGAGCTTTTAGCGAGCAGTACTTC. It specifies CASSLAGIAGAFSEQYF.

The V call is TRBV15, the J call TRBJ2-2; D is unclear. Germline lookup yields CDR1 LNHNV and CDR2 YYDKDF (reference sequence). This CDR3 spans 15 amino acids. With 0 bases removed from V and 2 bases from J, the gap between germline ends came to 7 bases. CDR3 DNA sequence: TGTGCCACCAGCAGAGATCCTCTAAACACCGGGGAGCTGTTTTTT. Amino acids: CATSRDPLNTGELFF. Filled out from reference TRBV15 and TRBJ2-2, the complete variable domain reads DAMVIQNPRYQVTQFGKPVTLSCSQTLNHNVMYWYQQKSSQAPKLLFHYYDKDFNNEADTPDNFQSRRPNTSFCFLDIRSPGLGDTAMYLCATSRDPLNTGELFFGEGSRLTVL.

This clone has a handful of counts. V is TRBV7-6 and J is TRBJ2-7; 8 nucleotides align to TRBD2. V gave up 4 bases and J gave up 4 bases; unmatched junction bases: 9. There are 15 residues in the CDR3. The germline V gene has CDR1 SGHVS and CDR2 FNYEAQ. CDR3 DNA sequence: TGTGCCAGCAGCTCCCCGTTGAGCGGGAGTTACGAGCAGTACTTC. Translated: CASSSPLSGSYEQYF.

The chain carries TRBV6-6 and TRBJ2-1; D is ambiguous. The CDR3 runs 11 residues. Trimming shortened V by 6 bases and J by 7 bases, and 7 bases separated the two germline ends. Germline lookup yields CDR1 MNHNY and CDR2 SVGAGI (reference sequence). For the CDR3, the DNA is TGTGCCAGCAGGAGCCAGAATGAGCAGTTCTTC. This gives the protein CASRSQNEQFF.

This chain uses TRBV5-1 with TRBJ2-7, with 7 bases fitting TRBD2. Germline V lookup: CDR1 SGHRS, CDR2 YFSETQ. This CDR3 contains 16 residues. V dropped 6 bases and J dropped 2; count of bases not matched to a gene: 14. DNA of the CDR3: TGCGCCAGCACCATTGTTGAGGCTAGCGGTACCTACGAGCAGTACTTC. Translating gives CASTIVEASGTYEQYF.

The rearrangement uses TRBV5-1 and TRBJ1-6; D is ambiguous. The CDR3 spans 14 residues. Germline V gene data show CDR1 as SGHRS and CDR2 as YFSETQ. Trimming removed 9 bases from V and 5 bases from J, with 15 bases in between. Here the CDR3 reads CATSLSGNNSPLHF. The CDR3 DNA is TGCGCCACGTCACTATCGGGGAATAATTCACCCCTCCACTTT. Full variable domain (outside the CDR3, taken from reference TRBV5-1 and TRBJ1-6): KAGVTQTPRYLIKTRGQQVTLSCSPISGHRSVSWYQQTPGQGLQFLFEYFSETQRNKGNFPGRFSGRQFSNSRSEMNVSTLELGDSALYLCATSLSGNNSPLHFGNGTRLTVT.

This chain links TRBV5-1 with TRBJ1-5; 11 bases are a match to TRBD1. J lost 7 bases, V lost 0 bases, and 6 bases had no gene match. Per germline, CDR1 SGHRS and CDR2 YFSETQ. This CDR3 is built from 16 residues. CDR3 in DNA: TGCGCCAGCAGCTTGGGGACAGGGGGCGTCGGACAGCCCCAGCATTTT. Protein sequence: CASSLGTGGVGQPQHF.

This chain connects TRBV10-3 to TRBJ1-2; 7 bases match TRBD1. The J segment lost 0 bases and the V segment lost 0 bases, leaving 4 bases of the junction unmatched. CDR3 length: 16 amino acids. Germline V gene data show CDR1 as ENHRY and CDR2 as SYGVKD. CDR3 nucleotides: TGTGCCATCAGTGAGTCGAATACAGGGGCTAACTATGGCTACACCTTC. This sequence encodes CAISESNTGANYGYTF.

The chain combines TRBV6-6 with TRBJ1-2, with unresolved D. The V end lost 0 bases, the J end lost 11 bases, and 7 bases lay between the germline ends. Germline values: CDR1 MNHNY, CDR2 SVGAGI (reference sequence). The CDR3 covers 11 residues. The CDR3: CASSYSQVYTF. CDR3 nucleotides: TGTGCCAGCAGTTACTCCCAAGTGTACACCTTC.

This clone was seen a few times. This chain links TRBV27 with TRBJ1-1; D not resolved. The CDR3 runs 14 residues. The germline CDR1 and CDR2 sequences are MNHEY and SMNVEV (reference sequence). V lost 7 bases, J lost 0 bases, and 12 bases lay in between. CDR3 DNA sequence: TGTGCCAGCACCCTAACTGCCCTGAACACTGAAGCTTTCTTT. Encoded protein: CASTLTALNTEAFF.

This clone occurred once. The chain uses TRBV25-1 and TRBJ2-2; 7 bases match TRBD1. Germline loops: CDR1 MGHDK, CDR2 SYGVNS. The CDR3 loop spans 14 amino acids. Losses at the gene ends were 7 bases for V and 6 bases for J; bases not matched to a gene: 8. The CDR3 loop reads CASKQGYGAGELFF. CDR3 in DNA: TGTGCCAGCAAACAGGGGTATGGCGCCGGGGAGCTGTTTTTT.

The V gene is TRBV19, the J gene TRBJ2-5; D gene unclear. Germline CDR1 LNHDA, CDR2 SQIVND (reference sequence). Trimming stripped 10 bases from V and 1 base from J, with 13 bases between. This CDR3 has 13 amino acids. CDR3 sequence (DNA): TGTGCCACCCGAAGGATTCCCCAAGAGACCCAGTACTTC. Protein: CATRRIPQETQYF.

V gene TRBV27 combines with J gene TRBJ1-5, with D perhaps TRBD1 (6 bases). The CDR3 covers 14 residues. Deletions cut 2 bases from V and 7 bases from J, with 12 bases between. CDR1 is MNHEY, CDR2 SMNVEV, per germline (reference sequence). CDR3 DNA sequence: TGTGCCAGCAGTTTAGTGCGGGGGCACCAGCCCCAGCATTTT. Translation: CASSLVRGHQPQHF.

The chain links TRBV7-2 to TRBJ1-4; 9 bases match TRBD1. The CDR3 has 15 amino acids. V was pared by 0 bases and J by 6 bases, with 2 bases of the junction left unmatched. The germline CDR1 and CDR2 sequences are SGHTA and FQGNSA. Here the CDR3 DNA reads TGTGCCAGCAGCTTAGCCGACAGGGGGGATGAAAAACTGTTTTTT. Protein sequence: CASSLADRGDEKLFF.

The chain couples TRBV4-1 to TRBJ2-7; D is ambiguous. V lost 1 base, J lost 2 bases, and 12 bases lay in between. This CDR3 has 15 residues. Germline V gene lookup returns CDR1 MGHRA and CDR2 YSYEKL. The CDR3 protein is CASSQAETVTYEQYF. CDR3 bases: TGCGCCAGCAGCCAAGCGGAAACTGTCACCTACGAGCAGTACTTC.

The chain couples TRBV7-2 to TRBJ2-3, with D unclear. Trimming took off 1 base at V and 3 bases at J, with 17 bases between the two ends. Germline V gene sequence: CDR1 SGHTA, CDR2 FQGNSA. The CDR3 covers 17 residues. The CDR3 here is CASSLGRGVGKTDTQYF. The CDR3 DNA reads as TGTGCCAGCAGCTTAGGCCGCGGCGTAGGGAAGACAGATACGCAGTATTTT. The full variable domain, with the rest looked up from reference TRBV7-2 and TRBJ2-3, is GAGVSQSPSNKVTEKGKDVELRCDPISGHTALYWYRQSLGQGLEFLIYFQGNSAPDKSGLPSDRFSAERTGGSVSTLTIQRTQQEDSAVYLCASSLGRGVGKTDTQYFGPGTRLTVL.